Each of the 22 T cell receptor beta chains below was sequenced from the same sample in a study of identifying expanded T cells in peripheral blood. The assay was immunoSEQ multiplex PCR, and TCRdb's table has in-frame clones only and misses some. Of about 100,000 clones detected, over 80% appear once; the ten largest clones hold about 5.5%. Material: blood. Receptors were obtained from a person aged 18-70 years in good health.

V and J are TRBV27 and TRBJ1-1; a weak D match, TRBD1 (5 bases). Germline V CDR1 and CDR2: MNHEY, SMNVEV (reference sequence). The CDR3 loop spans 17 amino acids. V lost 0 bases, J lost 0 bases, and 14 bases lay in between. Written as DNA, the CDR3 is TGTGCCAGCAGTTTATCAGCGGGGGGAGTAATGAACACTGAAGCTTTCTTT. The encoded protein is CASSLSAGGVMNTEAFF.

The CDR3 DNA sequence: TGTGCCAGCAGCGCCCAGTTGGAGGCTTTCTTT. This encodes CASSAQLEAFF. The V and J genes are TRBV21-1 and TRBJ1-1. TRBV21-1 is marked as a pseudogene. The CDR3 is 11 residues long.

V and J are TRBV6-4 and TRBJ2-2, with a tentative D call TRBD2 (6 bases). The CDR3 loop spans 15 amino acids. Looked up from germline, CDR1 is MRHNA and CDR2 is SNTAGT. V was clipped by 5 bases and J by 3 bases, with 13 bases between them. The CDR3 nucleotides are TGTGCCAGCAGTCCAAACCGGGGGTACACCGGGGAGCTGTTTTTT. It translates to CASSPNRGYTGELFF.

V gene TRBV6-5 combines with J gene TRBJ2-7; D possibly matches TRBD1 or TRBD2 (5 bases each). Germline V gives CDR1 MNHEY, CDR2 SVGAGI. The CDR3 runs to 14 residues. Trimming left V 6 bases short and J 4 bases short, with 16 bases between. Written as DNA, the CDR3 is TGTGCCAGCAGAACCGGGACGGTAGATTACGAGCAGTACTTC. Translation gives CASRTGTVDYEQYF.

CDR3 bases: TGTGCCAGCAGCCAACCAGGGACAGTAGTTAACTATGGCTACACCTTC. Its protein is CASSQPGTVVNYGYTF. The chain joins TRBV2 to TRBJ1-2, with 7 bases matching TRBD1. The CDR3 consists of 16 residues. The trim removed 6 bases at V and 1 base at J, leaving 11 bases unmatched. Germline V gene lookup returns CDR1 SNHLY and CDR2 FYNNEI.

This rearrangement joins TRBV5-1 to TRBJ1-2; D unclear. Trimming cost V 0 bases and J 1 base, with 7 bases left between them. Germline CDR1 is SGHRS and CDR2 is YFSETQ. The length of the CDR3 is 14 residues. CDR3 protein: CASSLAEVNYGYTF. In DNA form, the CDR3 reads TGCGCCAGCAGCTTGGCCGAAGTTAACTATGGCTACACCTTC.

This chain connects TRBV18 to TRBJ1-1, with 8 positions matching TRBD1. The CDR3 consists of 13 residues. J gave up 6 bases and V 4 bases, and 4 bases lay outside the gene matches. The germline V gene has CDR1 KGHSH and CDR2 LQKENI. This CDR3 is CASSLQGDAEAFF. The CDR3 coding sequence is TGTGCCAGCTCACTACAGGGGGACGCTGAAGCTTTCTTT.

The chain has TRBV5-1 and TRBJ2-5; 10 bases are a match to TRBD2. Trimming cost V 5 bases and J 5 bases; bases outside gene matches: 12. CDR3 length: 16 residues. Germline CDR1 SGHRS, CDR2 YFSETQ. The CDR3: CASRLTGLADGETQYF. The CDR3 nucleotides read TGCGCCAGCAGATTGACCGGACTAGCGGATGGCGAGACCCAGTACTTC.

The chain carries TRBV5-1 and TRBJ2-6, with a weak D call TRBD1 (6 bases). The germline gives CDR1 SGHRS, CDR2 YFSETQ. The CDR3 has 18 residues. Trimming removed 1 base at V and 0 bases at J, with 14 bases between. The CDR3 is CASSLNTGPLSGANVLTF. Written as DNA, the CDR3 is TGCGCCAGCAGCTTGAACACAGGGCCCCTCTCTGGGGCCAACGTCCTGACTTTC.

V and J are TRBV6-6 and TRBJ1-3; D gene unclear. Trimming stripped 7 bases from V and 0 bases from J, with 13 bases between. The CDR3 totals 15 residues. CDR1 is MNHNY, CDR2 SVGAGI, per germline (reference sequence). CDR3 DNA sequence: TGTGCCAGCACCCCCGACTCAGGCTCTGGAAACACCATATATTTT. Translation: CASTPDSGSGNTIYF.

This chain joins TRBV11-3 and TRBJ1-1; TRBD1 is a possible D gene (5 bases). The germline CDR1 and CDR2 sequences are SGHNT and YENEEA. CDR3 size: 13 residues. Trimming stripped 2 bases from V and 7 bases from J, with 11 bases between. Here the CDR3 DNA reads TGTGCCAGCAGCTTATCAGGGTTCGGTGAAGCTTTCTTT. Its translation: CASSLSGFGEAFF. The full variable domain, rest sourced from reference TRBV11-3 and TRBJ1-1, is EAGVVQSPRYKIIEKKQPVAFWCNPISGHNTLYWYLQNLGQGPELLIRYENEEAVDDSQLPKDRFSAERLKGVDSTLKIQPAELGDSAVYLCASSLSGFGEAFFGQGTRLTVV.

The rearrangement uses TRBV5-6 and TRBJ2-7; D tentatively fits TRBD1 or TRBD2 (5 bases each). Germline V gives CDR1 SGHDT, CDR2 YYEEEE. V was shortened by 0 bases and J by 5 bases, with 12 bases between the two germline ends. The CDR3 length is 14 residues. CDR3 DNA: TGTGCCAGCAGCTTGGACTGGGACCTCAACGAGCAGTACTTC. This gives the protein CASSLDWDLNEQYF.

This chain uses TRBV6-5 with TRBJ2-7; TRBD1 might be the D (7 bases). Trimming shortened V by 6 bases and J by 3 bases, and 12 bases separated the two germline ends. The length of the CDR3 is 13 residues. Germline CDR1 is MNHEY and CDR2 is SVGAGI. CDR3 sequence: CASSRGVGYEQYF. DNA of the CDR3: TGTGCCAGCAGCAGGGGGGTTGGCTACGAGCAGTACTTC.

The chain uses TRBV11-3 and TRBJ1-1; D unresolved. This CDR3 region has 13 residues. Germline-derived CDR1 and CDR2 are SGHNT and YENEEA. Trimming stripped 1 base from V and 8 bases from J, with 11 bases between. CDR3 residues: CASSLGLDPEAFF. In nucleotides, the CDR3 is TGTGCCAGCAGCTTAGGCCTCGATCCAGAAGCTTTCTTT.

The J gene is TRBJ2-7, the V gene TRBV7-3, with D possibly being TRBD1 (8 bases). This CDR3 has 14 residues. Germline lookup yields CDR1 SGHTA and CDR2 FQGTGA. Trimming took off 1 base at V and 7 bases at J, with 14 bases between the two ends. The CDR3 coding sequence is TGTGCCAGCAGCTTAAGCAACAGGGGGGGAGAGCAGTACTTC. Amino acids: CASSLSNRGGEQYF.

V and J are TRBV5-1 and TRBJ2-2; D possibly corresponds to TRBD2 (5 bases). The germline CDR1 and CDR2 sequences are SGHRS and YFSETQ. The CDR3 runs to 13 residues. With 4 bases removed from V and 6 bases from J, the gap between germline ends came to 10 bases. The CDR3 is CASSRLAPGELFF. CDR3 bases: TGCGCCAGCAGCAGGCTAGCCCCCGGGGAGCTGTTTTTT.

The chain combines TRBV30 with TRBJ2-3, with D hard to call. Trimming took 1 base from V and 4 from J, leaving 6 bases between them. The length of the CDR3 is 12 residues. The germline V gene encodes CDR1 GTSNPN and CDR2 SVGIG (reference sequence). CDR3 sequence: CAWSGTADTQYF. CDR3 nucleotide sequence: TGTGCCTGGAGTGGGACCGCAGATACGCAGTATTTT.

The V call is TRBV19, the J call TRBJ1-5, with TRBD1 matching over 8 bases. This CDR3 has 12 residues. Germline CDR1 is LNHDA and CDR2 is SQIVND (reference sequence). Germline trimming cut 6 bases from V and 7 bases from J; bases unmatched to any gene: 2. For the CDR3, the DNA is TGTGCCAGTAGGACAGGGGTCCAGCCCCAGCATTTT. Protein sequence: CASRTGVQPQHF.

This chain uses TRBV7-9 with TRBJ1-3, with D unresolved. Trimming cost V 5 bases and J 0 bases, with 14 bases left between them. The CDR3 contains 16 residues. Germline-derived CDR1 and CDR2 are SEHNR and FQNEAQ (reference sequence). The CDR3 loop reads CASSILPESSGNTIYF. CDR3 in DNA: TGTGCCAGCAGCATTCTCCCCGAGTCCTCTGGAAACACCATATATTTT.

V is TRBV5-4 and J is TRBJ2-3, with 7 bases that match TRBD1. V gave up 2 bases and J gave up 0 bases; unmatched junction bases: 12. This CDR3 comprises 18 residues. Germline lookup yields CDR1 SGHNT and CDR2 YYREEE (reference sequence). The DNA of the CDR3 is TGTGCCAGCAGCTTAGGCACCCCCGGGACAGTCAGCACAGATACGCAGTATTTT. Protein sequence: CASSLGTPGTVSTDTQYF.

The CDR3: CASTFTGDNYGYTF. The CDR3 DNA sequence: TGTGCCAGCACCTTTACAGGGGATAACTATGGCTACACCTTC. This chain connects TRBV9 to TRBJ1-2; TRBD1 agrees at 7 bases. The CDR3 runs to 14 residues. Germline values: CDR1 SGDLS, CDR2 YYNGEE. Trimming at V came to 6 bases and at J to 1 base, leaving 6 bases not matched to a gene.

The V gene is TRBV30, the J gene TRBJ1-2; unclear D gene. V lost 0 bases and J lost 2, with 4 bases in between. The V gene's germline CDR1 is GTSNPN and CDR2 SVGIG (reference sequence). This CDR3 has 12 residues. This chain's CDR3 is CAWSVENYGYTF. As DNA, the CDR3 is TGTGCCTGGAGTGTAGAGAACTATGGCTACACCTTC.